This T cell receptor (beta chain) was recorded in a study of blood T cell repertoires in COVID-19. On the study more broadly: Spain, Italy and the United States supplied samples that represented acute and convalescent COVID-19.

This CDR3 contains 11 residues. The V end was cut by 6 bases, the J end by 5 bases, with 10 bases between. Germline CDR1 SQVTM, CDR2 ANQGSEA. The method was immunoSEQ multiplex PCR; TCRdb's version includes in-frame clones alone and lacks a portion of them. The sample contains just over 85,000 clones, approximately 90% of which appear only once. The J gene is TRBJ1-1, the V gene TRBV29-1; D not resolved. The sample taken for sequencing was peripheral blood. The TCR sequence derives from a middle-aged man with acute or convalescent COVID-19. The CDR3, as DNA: TGCAGCGTCGATCAGTTGACTGAAGCTTTCTTT. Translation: CSVDQLTEAFF.